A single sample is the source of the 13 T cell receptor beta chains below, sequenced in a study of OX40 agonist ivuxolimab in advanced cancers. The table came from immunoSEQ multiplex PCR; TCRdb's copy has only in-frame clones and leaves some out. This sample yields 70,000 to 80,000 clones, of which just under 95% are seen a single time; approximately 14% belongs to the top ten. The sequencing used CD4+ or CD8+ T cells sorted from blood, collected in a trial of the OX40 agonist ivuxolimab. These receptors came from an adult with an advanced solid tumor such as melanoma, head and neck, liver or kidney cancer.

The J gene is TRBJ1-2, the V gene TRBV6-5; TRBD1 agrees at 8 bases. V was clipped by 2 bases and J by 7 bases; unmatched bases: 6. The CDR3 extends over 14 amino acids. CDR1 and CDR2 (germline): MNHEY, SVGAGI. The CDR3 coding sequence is TGTGCCAGCAGTTACAGTGACAGGGGAGGTGGCTACACCTTC. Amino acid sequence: CASSYSDRGGGYTF.

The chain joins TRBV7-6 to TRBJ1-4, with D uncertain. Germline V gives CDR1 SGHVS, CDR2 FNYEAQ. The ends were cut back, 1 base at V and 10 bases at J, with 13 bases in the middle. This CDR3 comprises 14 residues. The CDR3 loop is CASSLETEDGKLFF. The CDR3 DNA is TGTGCCAGCAGCTTAGAGACGGAAGACGGAAAACTGTTTTTT. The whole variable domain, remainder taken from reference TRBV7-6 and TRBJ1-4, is GAGVSQSPRYKVTKRGQDVALRCDPISGHVSLYWYRQALGQGPEFLTYFNYEAQQDKSGLPNDRFSAERPEGSISTLTIQRTEQRDSAMYRCASSLETEDGKLFFGSGTQLSVL.

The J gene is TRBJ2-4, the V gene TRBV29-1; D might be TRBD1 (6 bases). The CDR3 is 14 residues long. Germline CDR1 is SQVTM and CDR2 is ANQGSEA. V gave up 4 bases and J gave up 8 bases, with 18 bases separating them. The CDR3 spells CSVVGGVTVDIQYF. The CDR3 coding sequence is TGCAGCGTTGTAGGGGGAGTTACGGTGGACATTCAGTACTTC.

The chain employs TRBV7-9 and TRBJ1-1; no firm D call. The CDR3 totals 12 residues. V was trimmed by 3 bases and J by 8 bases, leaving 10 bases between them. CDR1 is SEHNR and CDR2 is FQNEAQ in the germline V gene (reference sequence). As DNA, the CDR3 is TGTGCCAGCAGCTTTGTCCCCGACGAAGCTTTCTTT. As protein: CASSFVPDEAFF.

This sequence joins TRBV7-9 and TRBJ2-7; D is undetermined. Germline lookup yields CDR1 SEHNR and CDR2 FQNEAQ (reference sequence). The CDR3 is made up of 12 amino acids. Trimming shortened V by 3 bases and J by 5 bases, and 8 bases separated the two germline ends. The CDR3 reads CASSFPLNEQYF. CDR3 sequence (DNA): TGTGCCAGCAGCTTCCCCCTTAACGAGCAGTACTTC.

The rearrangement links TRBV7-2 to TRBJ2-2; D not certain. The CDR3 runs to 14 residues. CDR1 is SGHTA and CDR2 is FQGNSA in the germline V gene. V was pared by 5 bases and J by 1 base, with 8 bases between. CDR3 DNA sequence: TGTGCCAGCAGCCCGACTGAGAACACCGGGGAGCTGTTTTTT. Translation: CASSPTENTGELFF.

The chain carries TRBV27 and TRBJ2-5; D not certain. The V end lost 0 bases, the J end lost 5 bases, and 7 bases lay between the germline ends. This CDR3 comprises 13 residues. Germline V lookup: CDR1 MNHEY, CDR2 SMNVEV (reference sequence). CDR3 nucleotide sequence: TGTGCCAGCAGTTTATCAAGAGATGAGACCCAGTACTTC. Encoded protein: CASSLSRDETQYF.

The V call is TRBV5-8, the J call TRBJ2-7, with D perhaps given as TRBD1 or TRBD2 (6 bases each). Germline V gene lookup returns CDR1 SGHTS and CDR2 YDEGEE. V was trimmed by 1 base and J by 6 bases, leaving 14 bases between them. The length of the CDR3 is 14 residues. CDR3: CASSLQGRGGEQYF. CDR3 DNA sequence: TGTGCCAGCAGCTTGCAGGGCAGGGGAGGCGAGCAGTACTTC.

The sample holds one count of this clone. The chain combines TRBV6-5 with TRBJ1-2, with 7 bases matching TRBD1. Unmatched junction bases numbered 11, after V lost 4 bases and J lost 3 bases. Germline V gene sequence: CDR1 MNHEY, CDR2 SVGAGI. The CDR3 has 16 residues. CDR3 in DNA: TGTGCCAGCAGTTCAAGAGTCCGGGACAGACACTATGGCTACACCTTC. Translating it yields CASSSRVRDRHYGYTF.

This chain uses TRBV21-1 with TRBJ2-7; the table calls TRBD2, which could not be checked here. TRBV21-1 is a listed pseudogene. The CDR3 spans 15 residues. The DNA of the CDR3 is TGTGCCAGCAGCAAAGAAGGGGGGGCCGGCTACGAGCAGTACTTC. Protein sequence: CASSKEGGAGYEQYF.

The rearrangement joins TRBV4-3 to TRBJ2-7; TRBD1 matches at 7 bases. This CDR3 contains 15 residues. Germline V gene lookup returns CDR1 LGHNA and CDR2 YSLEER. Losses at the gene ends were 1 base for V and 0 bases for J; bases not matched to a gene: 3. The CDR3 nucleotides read TGCGCCAGCAGCCAAGTGAGGGACAGCTCCTACGAGCAGTACTTC. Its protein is CASSQVRDSSYEQYF.

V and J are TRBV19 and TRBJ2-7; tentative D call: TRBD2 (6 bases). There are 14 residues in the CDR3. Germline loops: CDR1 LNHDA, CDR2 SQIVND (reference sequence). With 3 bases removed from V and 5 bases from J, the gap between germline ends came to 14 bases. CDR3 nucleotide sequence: TGTGCCAGTAGTATTTCCGGGAGCCGGCACGAGCAGTACTTC. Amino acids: CASSISGSRHEQYF.

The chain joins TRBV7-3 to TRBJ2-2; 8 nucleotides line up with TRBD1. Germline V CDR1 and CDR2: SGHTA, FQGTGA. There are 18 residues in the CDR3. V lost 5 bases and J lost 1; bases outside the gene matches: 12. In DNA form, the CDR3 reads TGTGCCAGCAGCCGTCCAACAGGGGGTGGCCTGAACACCGGGGAGCTGTTTTTT. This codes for CASSRPTGGGLNTGELFF.